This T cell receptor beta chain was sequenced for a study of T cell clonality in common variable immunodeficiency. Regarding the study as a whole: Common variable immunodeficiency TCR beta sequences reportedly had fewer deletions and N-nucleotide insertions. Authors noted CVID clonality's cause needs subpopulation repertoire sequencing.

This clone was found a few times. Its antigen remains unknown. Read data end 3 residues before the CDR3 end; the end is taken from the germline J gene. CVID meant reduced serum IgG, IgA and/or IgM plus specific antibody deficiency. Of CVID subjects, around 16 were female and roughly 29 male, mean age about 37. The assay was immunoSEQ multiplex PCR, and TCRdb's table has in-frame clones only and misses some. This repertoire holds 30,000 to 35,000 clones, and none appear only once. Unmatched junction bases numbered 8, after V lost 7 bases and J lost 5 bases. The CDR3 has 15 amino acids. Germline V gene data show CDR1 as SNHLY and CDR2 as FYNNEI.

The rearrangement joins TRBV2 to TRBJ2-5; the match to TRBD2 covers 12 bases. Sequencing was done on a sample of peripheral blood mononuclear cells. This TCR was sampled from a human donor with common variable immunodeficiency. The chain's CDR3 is CASTKTSGSRETQYF. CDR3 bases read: TGTGCCAGCACCAAGACTAGCGGGAGCCGGGAGACC.